Reported below is one TCR beta chain. The target antigen is unknown. This entry comes from a study of cytomegalovirus exposure and HLA in healthy donors. As for the study in general: A subsequent analysis stated that the 90 to 150 validation repertoires were run on the same platform as the approximately 700 first-cohort repertoires.

Findings of the study overall: Overall, around 160 TCR beta chains were annotated as cytomegalovirus-associated. One later analysis, an examination of the approximately 120 validation repertoires, found that first-cohort TCR clusters tended to co-occur in them. Specific recognition of CMV antigens was confirmed in vitro for a few chains (all CMV-associated).

The CDR3 contains 15 residues. V was clipped by 0 bases and J by 4 bases; unmatched bases: 3. From germline, CDR1 is SGHDT and CDR2 YYEEEE. This table comes from immunoSEQ multiplex PCR, and its TCRdb copy is limited to in-frame clones, with some not included. The sample lists some 79,000 clones, 94% occurring once. The chain employs TRBV5-6 and TRBJ2-1; TRBD2 matches 8 bases. Input material: PBMCs. The origin of this receptor is a woman in her late teens or twenties in good health and CMV-seropositive. The CDR3 nucleotides read TGTGCCAGCAGCTTGGCCGAGCGGGGGTACAATGAGCAGTTCTTC. Translated: CASSLAERGYNEQFF.